This TCR beta chain came from a study of CD8+CD57+ T cells in acquired aplastic anemia. Looked up from germline, CDR1 is LNHDA and CDR2 is SQIVND (reference sequence). The CDR3 is 14 residues long. Trimming removed 7 bases from V and 4 bases from J, with 15 bases in between. Genomic DNA provided the template from which TCR beta VDJ and CDR3 profiles were obtained. TCRdb reprocessed the reads via MiXCR and lists one record per CDR3 protein. The repertoire holds 200,000 to 250,000 distinct CDR3 sequences, with 34% as singletons. There are many counts of this clonotype. The chain recombines TRBV19 with TRBJ2-3; D is perhaps TRBD2 (6 bases). This sequence was found in a human donor in good health, serving as a control. The sequencing input was sorted CD4+, CD8+, or CD8+CD57+ T cells (not recorded which) from PBMCs. The CDR3 region is CASKSRTGADTQYF. The CDR3, as DNA: TGTGCCAGTAAAAGTCGAACGGGAGCAGATACGCAGTATTTT.